By its share, the clone carrying this TCR beta chain is medium-sized. What it binds is not known. The data were obtained in a study of OX40 agonist ivuxolimab in advanced cancers. Whole-study context: Patients with hepatocellular carcinoma, melanoma, renal cell or head and neck cancer made up the dose-escalation patients. Three patients had partial responses: one hepatocellular carcinoma, two cutaneous melanoma.

Study-wide results and limits: CD8+ T cells averaged more expanded clones than CD4+.

The germline CDR1 and CDR2 sequences are SEHNR and FQNEAQ (reference sequence). This CDR3 region has 12 residues. The V end lost 5 bases, the J end lost 5 bases, and 9 bases lay between the germline ends. Blood draws occurred at baseline, cycle 4 day 1, and cycle 7 day 1. Assay: immunoSEQ multiplex PCR; the TCRdb copy retains only in-frame clones and omits some. The top ten hold 1.5% to 2% of the sample, which has around 60,000 clones, about four fifths seen once. The sequence came from an adult with an advanced solid tumor such as melanoma, head and neck, liver or kidney cancer. Sequencing was performed on CD4+ or CD8+ T cells sorted from blood, taken in a trial of the OX40 agonist ivuxolimab. The V and J genes are TRBV7-9 and TRBJ1-2; D not certain. The CDR3 region is CASSSSPYGYTF. The DNA for the CDR3 is TGTGCCAGCAGCAGCTCGCCTTATGGCTACACCTTC.